This T cell receptor beta chain comes out of a study of spatial heterogeneity in lung cancer. Study at large: Where present, follow-up PBMC were sequenced a median of roughly two years after resection. An average of more than ten raw reads was observed per unique TCR and UMI combination.

Each TCR cDNA molecule carried a unique molecular identifier. TCRdb called the 5' RACE reads again in MiXCR, with one record for every CDR3 protein. The sample yields 72,000 or so distinct CDR3 sequences, roughly 8.9% seen once. This clonotype was observed a few times. Described time point: blood at routine non-recurrence follow-up after resection. Unsorted tumor, nontumor lung tissue or cryopreserved PBMC supplied the whole RNA. This TCR was sampled from a female donor with early-stage non-small cell lung cancer. This specimen consisted of PBMCs, obtained at follow-up.

The CDR3 region has the DNA TGTGCCAGCAGTTGGAGGGAAGTGACCCAGTACTTC. Encoded protein: CASSWREVTQYF. The V gene is TRBV2, the J gene TRBJ2-5, with D possibly TRBD2 on 6 matching bases. The CDR3 consists of 12 residues. Germline CDR1 SNHLY, CDR2 FYNNEI. Trimming stripped 5 bases from V and 7 bases from J, with 11 bases between.